This T cell receptor beta chain appears in the sequencing data of a study of blood T cell repertoires in COVID-19. Study-level background: Samples taken during acute and convalescent COVID-19 were collected in the United States, Italy and Spain.

This clone was detected many times. V was clipped by 0 bases and J by 1 base, with 7 bases between them. This CDR3 has 15 residues. The germline CDR1 and CDR2 sequences are SGDLS and YYNGEE. Methods used by the authors: Estimates of nucleated cell counts were drawn from the amplification of reference gene primers. This table comes from immunoSEQ multiplex PCR, and its TCRdb copy is limited to in-frame clones, with some not included. Clone size and V and J calls were adopted from that table, with D and trimming inferred from the DNA. There are some 270,000 clones in the sample; roughly 84% occur only once, and 1.5% lies in the top ten.

The source is a woman aged 40 to 50 who had recovered from COVID-19. Sequenced input: peripheral blood. This chain joins TRBV9 and TRBJ2-2; unclear D gene. The CDR3 sequence is CASSVGAGNTGELFF. The CDR3 region has the DNA TGTGCCAGCAGCGTAGGGGCAGGGAACACCGGGGAGCTGTTTTTT.